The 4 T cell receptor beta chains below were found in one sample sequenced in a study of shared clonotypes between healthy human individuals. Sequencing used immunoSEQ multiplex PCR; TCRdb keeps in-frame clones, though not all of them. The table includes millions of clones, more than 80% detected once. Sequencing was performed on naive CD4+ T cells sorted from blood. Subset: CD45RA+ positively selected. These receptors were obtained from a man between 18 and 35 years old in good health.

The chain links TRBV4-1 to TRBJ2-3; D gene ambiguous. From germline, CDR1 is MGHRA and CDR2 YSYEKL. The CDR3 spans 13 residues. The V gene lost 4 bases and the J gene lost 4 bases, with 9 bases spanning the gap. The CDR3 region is CASSLPPSDTQYF. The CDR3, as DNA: TGCGCCAGCAGCCTACCACCATCAGATACGCAGTATTTT.

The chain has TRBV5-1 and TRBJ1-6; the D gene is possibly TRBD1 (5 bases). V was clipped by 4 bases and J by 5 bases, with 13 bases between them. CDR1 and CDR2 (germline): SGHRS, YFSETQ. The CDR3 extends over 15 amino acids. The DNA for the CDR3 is TGCGCCAGCAGCGGCCCGGGACGAAATAATTCACCCCTCCACTTT. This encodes CASSGPGRNNSPLHF. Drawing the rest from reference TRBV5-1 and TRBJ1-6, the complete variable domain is KAGVTQTPRYLIKTRGQQVTLSCSPISGHRSVSWYQQTPGQGLQFLFEYFSETQRNKGNFPGRFSGRQFSNSRSEMNVSTLELGDSALYLCASSGPGRNNSPLHFGNGTRLTVT.

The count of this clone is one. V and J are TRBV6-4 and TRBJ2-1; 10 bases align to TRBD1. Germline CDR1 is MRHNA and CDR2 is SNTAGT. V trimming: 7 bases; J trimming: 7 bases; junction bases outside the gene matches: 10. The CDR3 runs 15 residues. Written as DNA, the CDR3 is TGTGCCAGCATACACCGGGACAGGGGCACGAATGAGCAGTTCTTC. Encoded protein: CASIHRDRGTNEQFF.

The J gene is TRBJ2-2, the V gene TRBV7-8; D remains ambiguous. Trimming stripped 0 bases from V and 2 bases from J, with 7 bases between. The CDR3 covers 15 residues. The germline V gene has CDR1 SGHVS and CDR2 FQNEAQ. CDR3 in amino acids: CASSLAPANTGELFF. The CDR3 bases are TGTGCCAGCAGCTTAGCTCCAGCTAACACCGGGGAGCTGTTTTTT.